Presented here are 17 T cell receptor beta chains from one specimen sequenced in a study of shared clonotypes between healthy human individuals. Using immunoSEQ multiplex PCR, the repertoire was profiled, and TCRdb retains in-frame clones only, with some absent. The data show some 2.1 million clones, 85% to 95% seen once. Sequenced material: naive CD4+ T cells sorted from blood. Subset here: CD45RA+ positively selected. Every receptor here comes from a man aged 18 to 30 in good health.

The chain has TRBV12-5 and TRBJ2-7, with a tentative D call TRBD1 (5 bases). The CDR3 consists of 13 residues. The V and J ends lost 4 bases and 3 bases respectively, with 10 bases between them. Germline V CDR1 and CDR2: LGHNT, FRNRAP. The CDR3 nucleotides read TGTGCTAGTGGTTCGCAGGGTTGCTACGAGCAGTACTTC. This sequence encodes CASGSQGCYEQYF.

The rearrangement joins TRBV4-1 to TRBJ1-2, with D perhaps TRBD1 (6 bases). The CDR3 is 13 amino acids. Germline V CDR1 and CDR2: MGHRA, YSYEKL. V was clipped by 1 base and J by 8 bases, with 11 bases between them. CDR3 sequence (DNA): TGCGCCAGCAGCCAAGTTGGGGGCTCGGGCTACACCTTC. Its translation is CASSQVGGSGYTF.

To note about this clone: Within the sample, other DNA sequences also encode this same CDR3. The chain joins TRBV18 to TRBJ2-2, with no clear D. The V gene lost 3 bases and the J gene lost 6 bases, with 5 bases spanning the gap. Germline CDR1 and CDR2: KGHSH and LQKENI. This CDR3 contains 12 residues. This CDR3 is CASSPYAGELFF. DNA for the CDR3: TGTGCCAGCTCACCGTACGCCGGGGAGCTGTTTTTT.

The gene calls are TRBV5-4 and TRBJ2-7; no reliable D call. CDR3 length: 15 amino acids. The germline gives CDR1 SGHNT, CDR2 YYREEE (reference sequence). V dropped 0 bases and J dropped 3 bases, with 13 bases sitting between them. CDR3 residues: CASSLGVGQNYEQYF. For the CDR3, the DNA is TGTGCCAGCAGCTTGGGGGTGGGTCAAAACTACGAGCAGTACTTC.

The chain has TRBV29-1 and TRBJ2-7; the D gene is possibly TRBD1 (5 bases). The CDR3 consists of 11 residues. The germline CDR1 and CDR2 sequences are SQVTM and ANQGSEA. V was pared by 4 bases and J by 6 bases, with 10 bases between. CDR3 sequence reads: CSVADTSEQYF. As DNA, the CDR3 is TGCAGCGTTGCGGACACGAGCGAGCAGTACTTC.

The DNA of the CDR3 is TGTGCCAGCAAAATCTCTGGACTAGCGCTCCCAGATACGCAGTATTTT. It specifies CASKISGLALPDTQYF. This chain connects TRBV27 to TRBJ2-3; 9 nucleotides agree with TRBD2. This CDR3 has 16 residues. The trim removed 7 bases at V and 4 bases at J, leaving 12 bases unmatched. Per germline, CDR1 MNHEY and CDR2 SMNVEV (reference sequence).

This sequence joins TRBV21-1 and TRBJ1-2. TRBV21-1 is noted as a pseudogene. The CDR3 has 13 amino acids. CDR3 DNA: TGTGCCAGCAGCATGGCGGTTCGCCGTGGCTACACCTTC. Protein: CASSMAVRRGYTF.

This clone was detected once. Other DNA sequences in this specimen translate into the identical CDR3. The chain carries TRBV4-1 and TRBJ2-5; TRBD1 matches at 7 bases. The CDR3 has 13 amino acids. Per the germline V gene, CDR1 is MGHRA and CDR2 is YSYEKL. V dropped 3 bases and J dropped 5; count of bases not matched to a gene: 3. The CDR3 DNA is TGCGCCAGCAGCCAGGGACAGCTGGAGACCCAGTACTTC. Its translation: CASSQGQLETQYF.

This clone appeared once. Written as DNA, the CDR3 is TGTGCCAGCACCGGACTAGCGGGACTTCAAAGCACAGATACGCAGTATTTT. Its protein is CASTGLAGLQSTDTQYF. The V and J genes are TRBV11-2 and TRBJ2-3, with 12 bases matching TRBD2. The CDR3 spans 17 residues. The ends lost 7 bases at V and 0 bases at J; junction bases unmatched: 8. CDR1 and CDR2 (germline): SGHAT, FQNNGV.

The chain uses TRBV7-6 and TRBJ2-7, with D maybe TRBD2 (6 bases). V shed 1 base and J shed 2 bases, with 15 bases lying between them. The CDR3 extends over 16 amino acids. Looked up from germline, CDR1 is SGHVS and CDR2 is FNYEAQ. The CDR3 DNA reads TGTGCCAGCAGCTTAGAGCCGCGGGCGGGGACCTACGAGCAGTACTTC. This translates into CASSLEPRAGTYEQYF.

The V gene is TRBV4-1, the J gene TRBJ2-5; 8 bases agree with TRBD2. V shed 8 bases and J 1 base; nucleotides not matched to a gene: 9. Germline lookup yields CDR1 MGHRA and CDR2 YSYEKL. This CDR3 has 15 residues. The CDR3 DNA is TGCGCCAGCGCGAGAAGCGGGGGACGCCAAGAGACCCAGTACTTC. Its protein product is CASARSGGRQETQYF.

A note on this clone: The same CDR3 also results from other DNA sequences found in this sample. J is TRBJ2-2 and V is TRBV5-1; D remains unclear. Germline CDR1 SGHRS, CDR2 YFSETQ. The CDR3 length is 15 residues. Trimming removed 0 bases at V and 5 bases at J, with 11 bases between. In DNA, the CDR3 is TGCGCCAGCAGCTTGGGACAAGTGGGGACCGGGGAGCTGTTTTTT. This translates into CASSLGQVGTGELFF.

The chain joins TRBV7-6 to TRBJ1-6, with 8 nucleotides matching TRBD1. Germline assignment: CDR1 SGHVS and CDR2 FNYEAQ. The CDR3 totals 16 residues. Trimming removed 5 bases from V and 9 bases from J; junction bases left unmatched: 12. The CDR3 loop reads CASSPTTGDSGSPLHF. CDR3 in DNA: TGTGCCAGCAGCCCCACGACAGGGGATTCAGGTTCACCCCTCCACTTT.

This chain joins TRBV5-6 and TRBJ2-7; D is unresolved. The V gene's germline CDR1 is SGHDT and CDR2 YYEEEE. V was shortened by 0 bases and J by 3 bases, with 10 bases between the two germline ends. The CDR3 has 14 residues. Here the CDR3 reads CASSLAGRDYEQYF. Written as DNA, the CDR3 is TGTGCCAGCAGCTTGGCCGGTCGAGACTACGAGCAGTACTTC.

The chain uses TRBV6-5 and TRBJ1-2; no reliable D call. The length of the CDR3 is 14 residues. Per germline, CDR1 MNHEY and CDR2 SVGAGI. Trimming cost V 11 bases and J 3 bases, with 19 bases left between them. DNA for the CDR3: TGTGCCGGCCGGATCCTATTTGGCCACTATGGCTACACCTTC. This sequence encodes CAGRILFGHYGYTF.

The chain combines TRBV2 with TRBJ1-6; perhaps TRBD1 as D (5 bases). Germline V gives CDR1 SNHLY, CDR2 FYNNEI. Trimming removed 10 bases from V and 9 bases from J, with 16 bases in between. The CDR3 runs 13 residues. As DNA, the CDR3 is TGTGCCACCAACGGGGCGGGAGTTTCACCCCTCCACTTT. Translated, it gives CATNGAGVSPLHF.

The CDR3 coding sequence is TGCGCCAGCAGTGCCGGGACAGATGGAAACACCATATATTTT. It specifies CASSAGTDGNTIYF. The V call is TRBV10-2, the J call TRBJ1-3; 7 bases agree with TRBD1. The V gene's germline CDR1 is WSHSY and CDR2 SAAADI. The junction had 3 bases not matched to a gene; V was cut back by 4 bases and J by 3 bases. This CDR3 region has 14 residues.